Shown below are 14 T cell receptor beta chains from a single sample sequenced in a study of blood T cells in healthy people across ages. Primers used in a second PCR of about 6 to 11 cycles were a sample-barcoded 5' primer and a J-beta primer mix. TCRdb reanalysed the 5' RACE reads using MiXCR and keeps one entry per CDR3 protein. The sample yields approximately 940,000 distinct CDR3 sequences, 45% to 50% seen once. Sequenced: blood. Source of these receptors: a man in his thirties or forties in good health.

This clonotype has a handful of counts. V usage is TRBV27 and J usage is TRBJ2-7; TRBD1 agrees at 10 bases. After removal of 2 bases from V and 1 base from J, the junction contained 2 bases not matched to a gene. Germline-derived CDR1 and CDR2 are MNHEY and SMNVEV (reference sequence). The CDR3 covers 15 residues. The CDR3 loop reads CASSLDRGPSYEQYF. CDR3 nucleotides: TGTGCCAGCAGTTTAGACAGGGGGCCGTCCTACGAGCAGTACTTC.

This clonotype was recorded at least ten times. The rearrangement joins TRBV25-1 to TRBJ2-7; possible D gene TRBD2, 5 bases. The germline gives CDR1 MGHDK, CDR2 SYGVNS. The V gene lost 9 bases and the J gene lost 0 bases, with 15 bases spanning the gap. This CDR3 region has 14 residues. The CDR3 DNA reads as TGTGCCAGTTCCTCAACTAGGAGCTCCTACGAGCAGTACTTC. Translation: CASSSTRSSYEQYF.

Comment on this clonotype: Given a much more abundant clone one base away, this may be a read error. The chain carries TRBV6-5 and TRBJ1-2; D unresolved. Germline V lookup: CDR1 MNHEY, CDR2 SVGAGI. The CDR3 has 15 amino acids. The DNA for the CDR3 is TGTACCAGCAGTCGCCTAGGACGGGTATCCTATGGCTACACCTTC. This encodes CTSSRLGRVSYGYTF.

This clonotype was seen many times. The chain carries TRBV7-6 and TRBJ2-3; tentatively, D is TRBD1 (5 bases). This CDR3 region has 15 residues. Trimming removed 5 bases at V and 0 bases at J, with 12 bases between. Germline CDR1 is SGHVS and CDR2 is FNYEAQ. The CDR3 nucleotides read TGTGCCAGCAGCGGACGGGCAGGGAGCACAGATACGCAGTATTTT. The encoded protein is CASSGRAGSTDTQYF. Based on the CDR3 plus reference TRBV7-6 and TRBJ2-3, the full variable domain is GAGVSQSPRYKVTKRGQDVALRCDPISGHVSLYWYRQALGQGPEFLTYFNYEAQQDKSGLPNDRFSAERPEGSISTLTIQRTEQRDSAMYRCASSGRAGSTDTQYFGPGTRLTVL.

This clonotype was recorded a few times. This sequence joins TRBV20-1 and TRBJ1-4; D is perhaps TRBD1 (6 bases). The CDR3 runs to 14 residues. V lost 1 base and J lost 12, with 18 bases in between. CDR1 DFQATT and CDR2 SNEGSKA come from the germline V gene (reference sequence). The CDR3 region has the DNA TGCAGTGCTAGAGGGAAGGGGGGCGAAGCCCAACTGTTTTTT. Residues: CSARGKGGEAQLFF.

This sequence joins TRBV7-2 and TRBJ2-2; D remains unclear. The germline gives CDR1 SGHTA, CDR2 FQGNSA. There are 18 residues in the CDR3. The ends were cut back, 5 bases at V and 3 bases at J, with 22 bases in the middle. This CDR3 is CASSEPFRAESYTGELFF. CDR3 DNA sequence: TGTGCCAGCAGCGAACCCTTTAGGGCAGAATCTTACACCGGGGAGCTGTTTTTT.

This clonotype was seen a few times. The chain has TRBV27 and TRBJ2-7; D not certain. Trimming stripped 0 bases from V and 2 bases from J, with 5 bases between. CDR3 length: 13 amino acids. In germline, CDR1 is MNHEY, CDR2 SMNVEV (reference sequence). CDR3 sequence: CASSLSSPYEQYF. The CDR3 DNA sequence: TGTGCCAGCAGTTTATCGAGTCCCTACGAGCAGTACTTC.

This sequence joins TRBV16 and TRBJ1-5; D not resolved. Germline CDR1 is KGHSY and CDR2 is FQNENV. This CDR3 region has 14 residues. Trimming stripped 7 bases from V and 2 bases from J, with 12 bases between. The CDR3 region is CASTEGRGNQPQHF. For the CDR3, the DNA is TGTGCCAGCACGGAGGGAAGGGGCAATCAGCCCCAGCATTTT.

V gene TRBV30 combines with J gene TRBJ1-5, with unresolved D. CDR3 length: 13 amino acids. Between the trimmed V and J ends, which lost 5 bases and 3 bases, there was a span of 11 bases. CDR1 is GTSNPN, CDR2 SVGIG, per germline (reference sequence). CDR3 sequence reads: CAWADGFNQPQHF. The CDR3 DNA sequence: TGTGCCTGGGCCGACGGATTCAATCAGCCCCAGCATTTT. Together with reference TRBV30 and TRBJ1-5, the CDR3 gives the full variable domain: SQTIHQWPATLVQPVGSPLSLECTVEGTSNPNLYWYRQAAGRGLQLLFYSVGIGQISSEVPQNLSASRPQDRQFILSSKKLLLSDSGFYLCAWADGFNQPQHFGDGTRLSIL.

Many counts were recorded for this clonotype. V gene TRBV27 combines with J gene TRBJ1-1; TRBD1 agrees at 8 bases. Per germline, CDR1 MNHEY and CDR2 SMNVEV (reference sequence). The trim removed 3 bases at V and 11 bases at J, leaving 8 bases unmatched. This CDR3 region has 13 residues. In DNA, the CDR3 is TGTGCCAGCAGTTTGGTCAGGGGGCGAGGGGCTTTCTTT. Amino acids: CASSLVRGRGAFF.

This clonotype has only a few counts. The chain carries TRBV27 and TRBJ1-6, with D hard to call. The CDR3 contains 16 residues. Germline V lookup: CDR1 MNHEY, CDR2 SMNVEV (reference sequence). V dropped 8 bases and J dropped 0 bases, with 14 bases sitting between them. CDR3 region: CASGPQLSSYNSPLHF. DNA for the CDR3: TGTGCCAGCGGCCCACAGCTTAGCTCCTATAATTCACCCCTCCACTTT.

This clonotype has a handful of counts. The chain combines TRBV6-5 with TRBJ1-6, with 7 bases fitting TRBD1. Germline CDR1 is MNHEY and CDR2 is SVGAGI. This CDR3 region has 14 residues. V shed 6 bases and J 7 bases; nucleotides not matched to a gene: 6. The CDR3 bases are TGTGCCAGCAGGGCAACAGGGGTGAATTCACCCCTCCACTTT. Translation gives CASRATGVNSPLHF.

Of note for this clonotype: Just one base apart from a much larger clone, this may be a read error. CDR3 DNA: TGTGCCAGCAGCTTTCAGGGAAAGCATACTGAAGCTTTCTTT. Its translation: CASSFQGKHTEAFF. The chain links TRBV7-9 to TRBJ1-1; D is possibly TRBD1 (5 bases). V was shortened by 3 bases and J by 5 bases, with 13 bases between the two germline ends. Germline V lookup: CDR1 SEHNR, CDR2 FQNEAQ (reference sequence). The CDR3 contains 14 residues. The full variable domain, completed using reference TRBV7-9 and TRBJ1-1, is DTGVSQNPRHKITKRGQNVTFRCDPISEHNRLYWYRQTLGQGPEFLTYFQNEAQLEKSRLLSDRFSAERPKGSFSTLEIQRTEQGDSAMYLCASSFQGKHTEAFFGQGTRLTVV.

There are a few counts of this clonotype. The genes are TRBV6-2 or TRBV6-3 and TRBJ2-7; D is possibly TRBD1 (6 bases). Germline V lookup: CDR1 MNHEY, CDR2 SVGEGT. This CDR3 comprises 13 residues. V dropped 7 bases and J dropped 3 bases, with 13 bases sitting between them. CDR3 sequence: CASTTTGYYEQYF. CDR3 in DNA: TGTGCCAGCACTACGACAGGTTACTACGAGCAGTACTTC.